Presented here are 18 T cell receptor beta chains from one specimen sequenced in a study of CD8+CD57+ T cells in acquired aplastic anemia. Profiles of TCR beta VDJ and CDR3 were generated from a genomic DNA template. TCRdb itself ran the reads through MiXCR, one entry per CDR3 protein. The sample has under 200,000 distinct CDR3 sequences; around 48% are singletons. It was patients with CD8+CD57+ cell expansion by flow cytometry who were chosen for sequencing. The sample consisted of sorted CD4+, CD8+, or CD8+CD57+ T cells (not recorded which) from PBMCs. Every receptor here comes from a human donor with aplastic anemia.

In this sample, this clonotype turned up once. One end of the junction varies from germline; a read error may be responsible. The chain recombines TRBV5-1 with TRBJ2-5; 14 nucleotides match TRBD2. CDR3 length: 18 amino acids. CDR1 SGHRS and CDR2 YFSETQ come from the germline V gene. The CDR3 protein is CASSWGTSGSGSQETQYF. CDR3 DNA: TGCGCCAGCAGCTGGGGGACTAGCGGGAGTGGATCCCAAGAAACCCAGTACTTC. The full variable domain, completed using reference TRBV5-1 and TRBJ2-5, is KAGVTQTPRYLIKTRGQQVTLSCSPISGHRSVSWYQQTPGQGLQFLFEYFSETQRNKGNFPGRFSGRQFSNSRSEMNVSTLELGDSALYLCASSWGTSGSGSQETQYFGPGTRLLVL.

The CDR3 bases are TGCAGCTCGAGTCAGCCGAACACCGGGGAGCTGTTTTTT. It yields the protein CSSSQPNTGELFF. J is TRBJ2-2 and V is TRBV29-1, with D uncertain. The CDR3 runs 13 residues. The V and J ends lost 8 bases and 0 bases respectively, with 10 bases between them. Germline V gene data show CDR1 as SQVTM and CDR2 as ANQGSEA.

There are many counts of this clonotype. The rearrangement uses TRBV12-3 or TRBV12-4 and TRBJ1-1; D is undetermined. V was trimmed by 6 bases and J by 11 bases, leaving 22 bases between them. The CDR3 runs 14 residues. In nucleotides, the CDR3 is TGTGCCAGCAGGAGAGGTGGGTCCCTAGGTTGGGCTTTCTTT. Amino acid sequence: CASRRGGSLGWAFF.

This clonotype appeared many times. The chain combines TRBV11-3 with TRBJ2-7, with 8 bases identical to TRBD1. Germline CDR1 SGHNT, CDR2 YENEEA. With V trimmed by 5 bases and J by 5 bases, 5 bases remained unmatched. The CDR3 is 13 amino acids. The CDR3 spells CASSTDRGNEQYF. The CDR3 coding sequence is TGTGCCAGCAGCACCGACAGGGGCAACGAGCAGTACTTC.

This clonotype was observed many times. The rearrangement links TRBV6-1 to TRBJ2-4; 8 bases fit TRBD2. The CDR3 is made up of 18 amino acids. Unmatched junction bases numbered 17, after V lost 4 bases and J lost 6 bases. Germline CDR1 and CDR2: MNHNS and SASEGT. In nucleotides, the CDR3 is TGTGCCAGCAGTGCCCCAGCTTGGACTAGCCTCTTAGCAAACATTCAGTACTTC. This gives the protein CASSAPAWTSLLANIQYF.

This clonotype has at least ten counts. The CDR3 sequence is CASSVKSGTGTEAFF. The CDR3 DNA sequence: TGTGCCAGCAGTGTAAAATCCGGGACAGGGACTGAAGCTTTCTTT. The chain has TRBV6-1 and TRBJ1-1; 9 nucleotides line up with TRBD1. The germline CDR1 and CDR2 sequences are MNHNS and SASEGT. V lost 4 bases and J lost 5; bases outside the gene matches: 8. The CDR3 is 15 residues long.

V usage is TRBV5-1 and J usage is TRBJ1-2; D gene ambiguous. The CDR3 length is 12 residues. The V end was cut by 4 bases, the J end by 2 bases, with 6 bases between. Germline values: CDR1 SGHRS, CDR2 YFSETQ. CDR3 sequence: CASSAQNYGYTF. In DNA form, the CDR3 reads TGCGCCAGCAGCGCACAAAACTATGGCTACACCTTC.

This clonotype was detected many times. The rearrangement links TRBV6-6 to TRBJ2-3; weak D call: TRBD1 (5 bases). V gave up 7 bases and J gave up 0 bases, with 8 bases separating them. This CDR3 contains 13 residues. Germline lookup yields CDR1 MNHNY and CDR2 SVGAGI (reference sequence). DNA of the CDR3: TGTGCCAGCAAGCAGGGTAGCACAGATACGCAGTATTTT. Translation: CASKQGSTDTQYF.

This rearrangement joins TRBV19 to TRBJ1-5, with D tentatively TRBD1 (6 bases). Deletions cut 8 bases from V and 3 bases from J, with 14 bases between. CDR3 length equals 14 residues. Germline V CDR1 and CDR2: LNHDA, SQIVND (reference sequence). CDR3 bases: TGTGCCAGTGATACGAGGGACACCAATCAGCCCCAGCATTTT. The encoded protein is CASDTRDTNQPQHF.

Concerning this clonotype itself: A read error may explain this, as a much larger clone is one base away. The V and J genes are TRBV11-2 and TRBJ2-1, with TRBD2 matching 13 bases. This CDR3 has 17 amino acids. Trimming took 5 bases from V and 6 from J; bases not matched to a gene: 10. Looked up from germline, CDR1 is SGHAT and CDR2 is FQNNGV. The CDR3 nucleotides are TGTGCCAGCAGCCCGATGACTAGCGGGGGGATGGGCAATGAGCAGTTCTTC. The encoded protein is CASSPMTSGGMGNEQFF.

This clonotype was seen only a few times. At one of its ends the junction is not consistent with the germline gene, which may arise from a read error. V is TRBV7-9 and J is TRBJ2-1; TRBD2 matches 7 bases. This CDR3 comprises 10 residues. Germline loops: CDR1 SEHNR, CDR2 FQNEAQ (reference sequence). The CDR3 bases are TGTGCCAGCAGTGGCGGGAGCGCGGTCTTC. Its translation: CASSGGSAVF.

This clonotype was seen ten or more times. The rearrangement uses TRBV5-1 and TRBJ2-7; D not resolved. The CDR3 loop spans 14 amino acids. Trimming removed 4 bases from V and 1 base from J, with 12 bases in between. Germline V gene sequence: CDR1 SGHRS, CDR2 YFSETQ. The CDR3 region has the DNA TGCGCCAGCAGCCCCGAAGCCCAGTCCTACGAGCAGTACTTC. Residues: CASSPEAQSYEQYF.

Notes on this clonotype: A much larger clone sits a single nucleotide away, making a read error possible. The chain uses TRBV5-1 and TRBJ2-1; D possibly corresponds to TRBD2 (6 bases). The CDR3 sequence is 14 residues long. V lost 0 bases, J lost 12 bases, and 16 bases lay in between. CDR1 is SGHRS and CDR2 is YFSETQ in the germline V gene. CDR3 loop: CASSLGREGDGQFF. As DNA, the CDR3 is TGCGCCAGCAGCTTGGGGCGGGAAGGGGATGGGCAGTTCTTC.

The chain is built from TRBV24-1 and TRBJ2-1; D uncertain. Germline V lookup: CDR1 KGHDR, CDR2 SFDVKD. V lost 5 bases to trimming and J lost 6 bases, with 4 bases between them. The CDR3 has 11 residues. This chain's CDR3 is CATSVSNEQFF. In nucleotides, the CDR3 is TGTGCCACCAGTGTCAGCAATGAGCAGTTCTTC.

This clonotype was observed once. J is TRBJ2-5 and V is TRBV7-9; D is uncertain. Trimming took off 5 bases at V and 0 bases at J, with 4 bases between the two ends. Per germline, CDR1 SEHNR and CDR2 FQNEAQ (reference sequence). There are 12 residues in the CDR3. The CDR3 bases are TGTGCCAGCAGCACTAACCAAGAGACCCAGTACTTC. Protein: CASSTNQETQYF.

This clonotype was recorded many times. The genes are TRBV12-3 or TRBV12-4 and TRBJ1-6, with 7 bases lining up with TRBD1. The V and J ends lost 3 bases and 9 bases, in that order; junction bases with no gene match: 5. CDR3 size: 14 residues. The CDR3 coding sequence is TGTGCCAGCAGTTTCGGGCAGGGGGGTTCACCCCTCCACTTT. Translation: CASSFGQGGSPLHF.

This clonotype was counted many times. The CDR3 coding sequence is TGTGCCAGCAGTGGGCCGAATCAGCCCCAGCATTTT. Amino acid sequence: CASSGPNQPQHF. The V gene is TRBV6-4, the J gene TRBJ1-5; D is ambiguous. Germline lookup yields CDR1 MRHNA and CDR2 SNTAGT. Trimming stripped 4 bases from V and 4 bases from J, with 5 bases between. This CDR3 is 12 amino acids long.

The V call is TRBV19, the J call TRBJ2-3, with 8 bases fitting TRBD2. This CDR3 region has 16 residues. V was clipped by 9 bases and J by 3 bases; unmatched bases: 14. In germline, CDR1 is LNHDA, CDR2 SQIVND (reference sequence). Here the CDR3 reads CASSLRAGGVTDTQYF. The CDR3, as DNA: TGTGCCAGCAGTTTACGGGCGGGAGGTGTAACAGATACGCAGTATTTT.